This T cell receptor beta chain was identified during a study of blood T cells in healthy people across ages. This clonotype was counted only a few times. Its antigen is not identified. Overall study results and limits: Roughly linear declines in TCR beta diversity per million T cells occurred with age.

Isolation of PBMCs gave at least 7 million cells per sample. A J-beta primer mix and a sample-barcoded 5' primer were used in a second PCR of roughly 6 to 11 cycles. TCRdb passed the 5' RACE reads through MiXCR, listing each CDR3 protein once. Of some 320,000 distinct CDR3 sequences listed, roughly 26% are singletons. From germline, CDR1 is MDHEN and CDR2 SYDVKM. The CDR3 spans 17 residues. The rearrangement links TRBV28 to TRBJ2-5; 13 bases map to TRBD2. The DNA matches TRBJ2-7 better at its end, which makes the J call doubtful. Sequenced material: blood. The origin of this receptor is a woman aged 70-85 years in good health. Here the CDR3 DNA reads TGTGCCAGCAGTTCCCGGGGACTAGCGGGGCCACTCTACGAGCAGTACTTC. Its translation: CASSSRGLAGPLYEQYF.